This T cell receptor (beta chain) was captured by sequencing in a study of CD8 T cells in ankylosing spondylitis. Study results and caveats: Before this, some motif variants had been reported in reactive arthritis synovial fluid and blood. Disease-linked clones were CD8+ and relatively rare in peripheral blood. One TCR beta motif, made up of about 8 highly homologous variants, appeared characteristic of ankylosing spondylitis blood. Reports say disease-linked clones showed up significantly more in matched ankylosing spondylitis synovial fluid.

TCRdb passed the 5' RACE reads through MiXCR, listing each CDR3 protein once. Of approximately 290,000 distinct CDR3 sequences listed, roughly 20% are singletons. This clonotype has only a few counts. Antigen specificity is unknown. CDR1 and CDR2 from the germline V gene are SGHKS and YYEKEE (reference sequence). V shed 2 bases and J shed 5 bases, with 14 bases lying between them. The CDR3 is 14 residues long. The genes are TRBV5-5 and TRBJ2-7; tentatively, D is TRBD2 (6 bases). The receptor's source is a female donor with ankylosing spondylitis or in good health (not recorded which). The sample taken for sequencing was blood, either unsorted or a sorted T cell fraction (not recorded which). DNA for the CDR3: TGTGCCAGCAGCTTCTCGGGAGCGGGTCACGAGCAGTACTTC. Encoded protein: CASSFSGAGHEQYF.